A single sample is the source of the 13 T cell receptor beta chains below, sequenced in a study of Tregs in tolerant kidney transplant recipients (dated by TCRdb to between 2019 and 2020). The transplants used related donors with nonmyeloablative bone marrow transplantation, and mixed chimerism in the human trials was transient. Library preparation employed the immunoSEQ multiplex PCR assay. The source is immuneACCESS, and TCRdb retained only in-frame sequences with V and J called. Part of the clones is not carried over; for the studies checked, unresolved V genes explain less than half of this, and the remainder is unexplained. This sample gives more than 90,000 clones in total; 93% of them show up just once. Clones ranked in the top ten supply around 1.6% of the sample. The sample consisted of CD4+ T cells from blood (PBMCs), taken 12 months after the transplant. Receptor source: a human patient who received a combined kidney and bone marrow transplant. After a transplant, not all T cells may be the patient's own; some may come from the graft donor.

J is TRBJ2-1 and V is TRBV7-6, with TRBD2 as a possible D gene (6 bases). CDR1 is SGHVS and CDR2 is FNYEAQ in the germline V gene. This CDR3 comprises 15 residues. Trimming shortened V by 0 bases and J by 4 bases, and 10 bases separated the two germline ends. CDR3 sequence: CASSLAGGRYNEQFF. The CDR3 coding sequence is TGTGCCAGCAGCTTAGCGGGAGGAAGGTACAATGAGCAGTTCTTC.

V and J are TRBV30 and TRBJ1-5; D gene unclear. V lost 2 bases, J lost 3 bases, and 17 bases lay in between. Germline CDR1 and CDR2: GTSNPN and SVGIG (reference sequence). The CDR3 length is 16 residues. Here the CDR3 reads CAWSQRQSWVNQPQHF. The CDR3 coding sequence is TGTGCCTGGAGTCAGCGGCAGTCATGGGTCAATCAGCCCCAGCATTTT.

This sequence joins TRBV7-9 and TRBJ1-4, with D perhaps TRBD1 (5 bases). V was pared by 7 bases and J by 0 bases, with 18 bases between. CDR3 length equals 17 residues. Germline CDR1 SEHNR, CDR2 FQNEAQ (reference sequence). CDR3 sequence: CASTLRGWSATNEKLFF. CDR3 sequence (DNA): TGTGCCAGCACCCTTAGGGGTTGGAGTGCAACTAATGAAAAACTGTTTTTT.

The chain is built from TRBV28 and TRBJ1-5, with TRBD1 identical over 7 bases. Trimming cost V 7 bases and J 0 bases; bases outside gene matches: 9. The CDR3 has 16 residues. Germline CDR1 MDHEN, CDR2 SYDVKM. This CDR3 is CASKEQGRYSNQPQHF. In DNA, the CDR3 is TGTGCCAGCAAGGAACAGGGGCGGTATAGCAATCAGCCCCAGCATTTT.

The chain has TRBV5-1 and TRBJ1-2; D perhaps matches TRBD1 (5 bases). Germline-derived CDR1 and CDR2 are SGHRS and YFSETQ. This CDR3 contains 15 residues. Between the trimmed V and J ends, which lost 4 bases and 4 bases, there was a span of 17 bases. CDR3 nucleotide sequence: TGCGCCAGCAGCGAGGAGGGGAGGCCCGTCTATGGCTACACCTTC. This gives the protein CASSEEGRPVYGYTF.

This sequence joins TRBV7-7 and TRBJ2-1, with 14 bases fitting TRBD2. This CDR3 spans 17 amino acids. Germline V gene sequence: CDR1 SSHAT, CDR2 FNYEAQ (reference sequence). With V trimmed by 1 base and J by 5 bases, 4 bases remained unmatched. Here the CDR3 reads CASSLGLAGGRNNEQFF. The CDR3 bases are TGTGCCAGCAGCTTAGGACTAGCGGGGGGGCGTAACAATGAGCAGTTCTTC.

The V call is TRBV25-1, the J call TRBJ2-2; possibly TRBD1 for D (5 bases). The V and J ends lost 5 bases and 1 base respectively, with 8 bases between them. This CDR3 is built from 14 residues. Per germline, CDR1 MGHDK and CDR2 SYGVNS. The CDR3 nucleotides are TGTGCCAGCAGTCCTCAGGGGAACACCGGGGAGCTGTTTTTT. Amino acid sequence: CASSPQGNTGELFF.

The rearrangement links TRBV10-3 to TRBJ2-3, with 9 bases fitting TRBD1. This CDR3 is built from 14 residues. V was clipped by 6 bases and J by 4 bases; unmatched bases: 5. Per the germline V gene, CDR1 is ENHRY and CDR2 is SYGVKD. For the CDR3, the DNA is TGTGCCATCAGCCCCGGGACAGGGTCAGATACGCAGTATTTT. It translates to CAISPGTGSDTQYF.

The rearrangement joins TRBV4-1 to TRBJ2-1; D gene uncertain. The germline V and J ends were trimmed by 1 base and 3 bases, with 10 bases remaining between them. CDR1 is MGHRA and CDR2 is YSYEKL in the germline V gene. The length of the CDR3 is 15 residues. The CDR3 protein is CASSQAGVNYNEQFF. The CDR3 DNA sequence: TGCGCCAGCAGCCAAGCCGGAGTTAACTACAATGAGCAGTTCTTC.

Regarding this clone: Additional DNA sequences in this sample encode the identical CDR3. The CDR3 DNA reads as TGTGCCAGCAGCTTGGGACAGGAAAATTCACCCCTCCACTTT. It is translated as CASSLGQENSPLHF. V and J are TRBV5-8 and TRBJ1-6; D perhaps matches TRBD1 (6 bases). CDR1 is SGHTS and CDR2 is YDEGEE in the germline V gene. The CDR3 is 14 amino acids. Trimming removed 0 bases from V and 7 bases from J, with 8 bases in between.

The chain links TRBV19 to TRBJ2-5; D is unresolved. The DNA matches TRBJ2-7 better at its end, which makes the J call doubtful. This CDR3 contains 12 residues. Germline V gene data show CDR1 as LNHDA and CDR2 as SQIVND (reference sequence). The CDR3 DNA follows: TGTGCCAGTAGTATACCAGCGTCCGAGCAGTACTTC. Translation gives CASSIPASEQYF.

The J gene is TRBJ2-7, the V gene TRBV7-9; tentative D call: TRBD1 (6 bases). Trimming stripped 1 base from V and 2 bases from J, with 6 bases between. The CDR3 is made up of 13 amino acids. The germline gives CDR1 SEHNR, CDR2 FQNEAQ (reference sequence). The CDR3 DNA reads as TGTGCCAGCAGCTTAGGGACAGCCTACGAGCAGTACTTC. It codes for CASSLGTAYEQYF.

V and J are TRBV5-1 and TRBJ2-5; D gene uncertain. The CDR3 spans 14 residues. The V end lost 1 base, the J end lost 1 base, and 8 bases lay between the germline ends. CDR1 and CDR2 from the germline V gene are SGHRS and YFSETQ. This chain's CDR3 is CASSLLQVQETQYF. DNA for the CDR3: TGCGCCAGCAGCTTGCTTCAGGTCCAAGAGACCCAGTACTTC.